One sample yielded the 32 T cell receptor beta chains listed below, sequenced in a study of CD8 T cells in Susac syndrome. An amount of RNA that ranged from roughly 0.45 to 1 ug was reverse transcribed with random hexamers. Each CDR3 protein is one row after TCRdb ran MiXCR on the immunoSEQ multiplex PCR reads. The sample has tens of thousands of distinct CDR3 sequences; around 94% are singletons. Sequenced input: CD8+ T cells from PBMCs. Receptors originate from a human donor in good health.

The chain has TRBV5-8 and TRBJ1-2; no reliable D call. Germline CDR1 and CDR2: SGHTS and YDEGEE. Trimming shortened V by 4 bases and J by 4 bases, and 17 bases separated the two germline ends. CDR3 length: 15 residues. The DNA for the CDR3 is TGTGCCAGCAGCCCCCGGGCTGAGGGAATCTATGGCTACACCTTC. This encodes CASSPRAEGIYGYTF.

V and J are TRBV27 and TRBJ2-1, with 7 bases lining up with TRBD2. V dropped 3 bases and J dropped 3; count of bases not matched to a gene: 11. CDR1 is MNHEY, CDR2 SMNVEV, per germline (reference sequence). This CDR3 has 17 residues. CDR3 DNA sequence: TGTGCCAGCAGTTTGGCGGGAGTAGGTTCTAGCTACAATGAGCAGTTCTTC. Its translation: CASSLAGVGSSYNEQFF.

The genes are TRBV7-9 and TRBJ2-5; no clear D. CDR1 is SEHNR and CDR2 is FQNEAQ in the germline V gene (reference sequence). The CDR3 covers 14 residues. V gave up 6 bases and J gave up 1 base, with 12 bases separating them. The CDR3 DNA reads TGTGCCAGCAGTGGACCCGGGTCCCAAGAGACCCAGTACTTC. This translates into CASSGPGSQETQYF.

The rearrangement joins TRBV30 to TRBJ2-1; 9 bases agree with TRBD1. The CDR3 totals 15 residues. Germline trimming cut 3 bases from V and 3 bases from J; bases unmatched to any gene: 6. In germline, CDR1 is GTSNPN, CDR2 SVGIG (reference sequence). CDR3 sequence (DNA): TGTGCCTGGAGGGGGACAGGGAAGAGCTACAATGAGCAGTTCTTC. Its protein product is CAWRGTGKSYNEQFF.

In DNA form, the CDR3 reads TGTGCCAGCAGCCCGTTGACTAGCGGGAGAACCTACGAGCAGTACGTC. This codes for CASSPLTSGRTYEQYV. This chain connects TRBV7-8 to TRBJ2-7, with TRBD2 identical over 12 bases. The length of the CDR3 is 16 residues. Germline V gene lookup returns CDR1 SGHVS and CDR2 FQNEAQ. J was trimmed by 2 bases and V by 5 bases; bases with no gene match: 7.

Of note for this clonotype: The junction and the germline gene differ at one end; a read error may be behind it. The chain carries TRBV20-1 and TRBJ2-2; 7 bases are shared with TRBD2. The CDR3 loop spans 18 amino acids. CDR1 and CDR2 (germline): DFQATT, SNEGSKA (reference sequence). CDR3 residues: CSARDVVDGRYNIGELFF. The CDR3 DNA is TGCAGTGCTAGAGATGTAGTGGACGGGAGGTATAACATCGGGGAGCTGTTTTTT.

This chain joins TRBV9 and TRBJ2-3; no clear D gene. Germline CDR1 SGDLS, CDR2 YYNGEE. Trimming cost V 1 base and J 6 bases, with 9 bases left between them. There are 13 residues in the CDR3. The CDR3 sequence is CASSVPHRDTQYF. CDR3 in DNA: TGTGCCAGCAGCGTACCCCATAGGGATACGCAGTATTTT.

The J gene is TRBJ2-3, the V gene TRBV6-5; 8 bases map to TRBD2. Losses at the gene ends were 4 bases for V and 3 bases for J; bases not matched to a gene: 3. The CDR3 consists of 14 residues. Per germline, CDR1 MNHEY and CDR2 SVGAGI. CDR3 protein: CASSWQRETDTQYF. In DNA, the CDR3 is TGTGCCAGCAGTTGGCAGCGGGAGACAGATACGCAGTATTTT.

The chain has TRBV20-1 and TRBJ2-1, with 10 bases lining up with TRBD2. With V trimmed by 4 bases and J by 5 bases, 11 bases remained unmatched. The CDR3 covers 16 residues. Germline CDR1 reads DFQATT; CDR2 reads SNEGSKA (reference sequence). CDR3 DNA sequence: TGCAGTGCTACGCGACCCGGGACTAGCGTTCACAATGAGCAGTTCTTC. It encodes CSATRPGTSVHNEQFF.

The chain employs TRBV19 and TRBJ2-2, with a weak D call TRBD2 (6 bases). CDR1 and CDR2 (germline): LNHDA, SQIVND (reference sequence). V lost 10 bases, J lost 5 bases, and 11 bases lay in between. CDR3 length equals 12 residues. For the CDR3, the DNA is TGTGCCATCCTCGGACTAACCGGGGAGCTGTTTTTT. The encoded protein is CAILGLTGELFF.

This clonotype was recorded only once. The chain is built from TRBV4-3 and TRBJ2-7; TRBD1 matches 7 bases. From germline, CDR1 is LGHNA and CDR2 YSLEER. CDR3 size: 13 residues. The ends lost 3 bases at V and 6 bases at J; junction bases unmatched: 5. CDR3 nucleotides: TGCGCCAGCAGCCAGGGGACAGTTTTCGAGCAGTACTTC. Protein product: CASSQGTVFEQYF.

The chain recombines TRBV4-1 with TRBJ2-1; perhaps TRBD2 as D (9 bases). Per the germline V gene, CDR1 is MGHRA and CDR2 is YSYEKL. Trimming removed 4 bases from V and 4 bases from J, with 26 bases in between. The length of the CDR3 is 19 residues. CDR3 sequence: CASSRTQGASSGVYNEQFF. As DNA, the CDR3 is TGCGCCAGCAGCCGAACCCAGGGGGCGTCTAGCGGGGTTTACAATGAGCAGTTCTTC.

The chain links TRBV2 to TRBJ2-7; D is unclear. The germline V gene encodes CDR1 SNHLY and CDR2 FYNNEI. The V gene lost 3 bases and the J gene lost 5 bases, with 8 bases spanning the gap. This CDR3 spans 12 amino acids. The CDR3 loop is CASSDWRDEQYF. CDR3 DNA: TGTGCCAGCAGTGATTGGCGAGACGAGCAGTACTTC.

The DNA of the CDR3 is TGTGCCAGCAGTTTTGCAGGGTCTTCCTATGGCTACACCTTC. Amino acids: CASSFAGSSYGYTF. This chain joins TRBV27 and TRBJ1-2; maybe TRBD1 (5 bases). V gave up 3 bases and J gave up 4 bases, with 12 bases separating them. Germline V gene sequence: CDR1 MNHEY, CDR2 SMNVEV (reference sequence). The CDR3 covers 14 residues.

The rearrangement links TRBV24-1 to TRBJ2-3, with 11 bases fitting TRBD2. V lost 3 bases to trimming and J lost 4 bases; unmatched junction nucleotides: 5. Germline CDR1 reads KGHDR; CDR2 reads SFDVKD. This CDR3 is built from 16 residues. CDR3 nucleotides: TGTGCCACCAGTGATCGACTAGCGGGAACGTCAGATACGCAGTATTTT. Protein sequence: CATSDRLAGTSDTQYF.

V is TRBV10-3 and J is TRBJ1-2, with D unresolved. The germline CDR1 and CDR2 sequences are ENHRY and SYGVKD. The CDR3 has 11 residues. V dropped 8 bases and J dropped 4 bases, with 8 bases sitting between them. The CDR3 nucleotides read TGTGCCATCGGGATGAGCTATGGCTACACCTTC. Amino acid sequence: CAIGMSYGYTF.

This chain connects TRBV19 to TRBJ1-2, with D possibly matching TRBD1 (5 bases). Germline-derived CDR1 and CDR2 are LNHDA and SQIVND (reference sequence). This CDR3 is built from 17 residues. Trimming left V 4 bases short and J 0 bases short, with 18 bases between. CDR3 residues: CASSTLARDPANYGYTF. The CDR3 bases are TGTGCCAGTAGTACTCTGGCCCGGGACCCTGCTAACTATGGCTACACCTTC.

The V gene is TRBV14, the J gene TRBJ2-5; 9 nucleotides agree with TRBD1. The V gene's germline CDR1 is SGHDN and CDR2 FVKESK. The J segment lost 1 base and the V segment lost 5 bases, leaving 5 bases of the junction unmatched. This CDR3 has 15 residues. The CDR3 region has the DNA TGTGCCAGCAGCGTCCGGGGACAGGGCCAAGAGACCCAGTACTTC. As protein: CASSVRGQGQETQYF.

The V gene is TRBV20-1, the J gene TRBJ2-1; D may correspond to TRBD1 or TRBD2 (5 bases each). The CDR3 totals 18 residues. CDR1 is DFQATT, CDR2 SNEGSKA, per germline (reference sequence). Between the trimmed V and J ends, which lost 0 bases and 0 bases, there was a span of 18 bases. The CDR3 DNA follows: TGCAGTGCTAGAGATAATTCCGGGGCTAGCAGCTCCTACAATGAGCAGTTCTTC. It yields the protein CSARDNSGASSSYNEQFF.

The chain is built from TRBV14 and TRBJ1-1; unclear D gene. The germline V gene has CDR1 SGHDN and CDR2 FVKESK. V gave up 4 bases and J gave up 3 bases, with 6 bases separating them. This CDR3 spans 12 amino acids. DNA of the CDR3: TGTGCCAGCAGCCCCCGGGACACTGAAGCTTTCTTT. It translates to CASSPRDTEAFF.

V is TRBV4-3 and J is TRBJ2-3; TRBD2 matches at 7 bases. The CDR3 is 18 amino acids. The junction had 12 bases not matched to a gene; V was cut back by 1 base and J by 2 bases. Germline V CDR1 and CDR2: LGHNA, YSLEER. The CDR3 DNA is TGCGCCAGCAGCCAAGCAATCCGAGCGGGGCGCTACACAGATACGCAGTATTTT. As protein: CASSQAIRAGRYTDTQYF.

The chain is built from TRBV5-1 and TRBJ1-1; D perhaps matches TRBD1 (5 bases). Trimming left V 4 bases short and J 4 bases short, with 14 bases between. The germline V gene encodes CDR1 SGHRS and CDR2 YFSETQ. The CDR3 runs to 14 residues. CDR3 sequence reads: CASSTEGEGTEAFF. The DNA of the CDR3 is TGCGCCAGCAGCACCGAAGGGGAGGGCACTGAAGCTTTCTTT.

This clonotype was counted a few times. The gene calls are TRBV20-1 and TRBJ2-1; 9 bases line up with TRBD2. Trimming at V came to 8 bases and at J to 3 bases, leaving 14 bases not matched to a gene. Germline lookup yields CDR1 DFQATT and CDR2 SNEGSKA (reference sequence). This CDR3 has 16 residues. CDR3 nucleotides: TGCAGTTATAGCGGGGGAGACAAAGCTTACTACAATGAGCAGTTCTTC. Amino acid sequence: CSYSGGDKAYYNEQFF.

The chain recombines TRBV12-3 or TRBV12-4 with TRBJ2-1; perhaps TRBD1 as D (6 bases). The V end lost 7 bases, the J end lost 9 bases, and 16 bases lay between the germline ends. CDR3 size: 13 residues. CDR3 sequence reads: CASKVSQGLEQFF. CDR3 nucleotides: TGTGCCAGCAAGGTCTCACAGGGTCTTGAGCAGTTCTTC.

The V call is TRBV9, the J call TRBJ1-2, with a tentative D call TRBD1 (5 bases). Germline V gives CDR1 SGDLS, CDR2 YYNGEE. This CDR3 is built from 13 residues. V lost 3 bases, J lost 4 bases, and 10 bases lay in between. The CDR3 DNA reads as TGTGCCAGCAGCGGGGGAGGGGTCTATGGCTACACCTTC. It yields the protein CASSGGGVYGYTF.

This chain uses TRBV2 with TRBJ2-7; tentatively, D is TRBD2 (6 bases). Trimming left V 10 bases short and J 3 bases short, with 19 bases between. The germline CDR1 and CDR2 sequences are SNHLY and FYNNEI. This CDR3 is built from 14 residues. The CDR3 sequence is CANEDPFGGYEQYV. The CDR3, as DNA: TGTGCCAACGAGGACCCGTTCGGGGGCTACGAGCAGTACGTC.

This chain uses TRBV6-5 with TRBJ2-6; no clear D. The CDR3 runs 16 residues. V shed 0 bases and J shed 0 bases, with 6 bases lying between them. In germline, CDR1 is MNHEY, CDR2 SVGAGI. The CDR3 protein is CASSYSGFSGANVLTF. The CDR3 DNA follows: TGTGCCAGCAGTTACTCTGGCTTCTCTGGGGCCAACGTCCTGACTTTC.

This clonotype has only one observation. The V gene is TRBV4-3, the J gene TRBJ2-7, with unresolved D. The V gene lost 1 base and the J gene lost 7 bases, with 20 bases spanning the gap. CDR3 length equals 16 residues. Germline-derived CDR1 and CDR2 are LGHNA and YSLEER. This chain's CDR3 is CASSQGAGPRGGEQYF. Here the CDR3 DNA reads TGCGCCAGCAGCCAAGGGGCAGGTCCACGCGGTGGGGAGCAGTACTTC.

In regard to this clonotype: The junction departs from the called germline gene at one end, perhaps through a read error. V and J are TRBV27 and TRBJ1-2; D is undetermined. Germline V gene sequence: CDR1 MNHEY, CDR2 SMNVEV (reference sequence). The CDR3 has 11 amino acids. CDR3 DNA: TGCGCGGCCCTTGGTCTTTATGGCTACACCTTC. Translating gives CAALGLYGYTF.

The chain carries TRBV25-1 and TRBJ2-3; D gene ambiguous. Germline V CDR1 and CDR2: MGHDK, SYGVNS. Trimming stripped 2 bases from V and 4 bases from J, with 19 bases between. There are 17 residues in the CDR3. CDR3 region: CASSEVDPVDPPDTQYF. In DNA form, the CDR3 reads TGTGCCAGCAGTGAAGTGGATCCAGTAGATCCCCCAGATACGCAGTATTTT. The full variable domain, its missing parts supplied by reference TRBV25-1 and TRBJ2-3, is EADIYQTPRYLVIGTGKKITLECSQTMGHDKMYWYQQDPGMELHLIHYSYGVNSTEKGDLSSESTVSRIRTEHFPLTLESARPSHTSQYLCASSEVDPVDPPDTQYFGPGTRLTVL.

In its sample, this clonotype was seen once. The rearrangement uses TRBV7-9 and TRBJ1-1; D is ambiguous. There are 9 residues in the CDR3. V was cut by 4 bases and J by 10 bases, with 4 bases left in between. CDR1 is SEHNR and CDR2 is FQNEAQ in the germline V gene (reference sequence). In nucleotides, the CDR3 is TGTGCCAGCAGCTGGGGAGCTTTCTTT. Protein sequence: CASSWGAFF.

J is TRBJ1-5 and V is TRBV2; D might be TRBD1 (5 bases). Per the germline V gene, CDR1 is SNHLY and CDR2 is FYNNEI. The V end was cut by 7 bases, the J end by 5 bases, with 9 bases between. The CDR3 loop spans 12 amino acids. The CDR3 bases are TGTGCCAGCATGCAGGGTGATCAGCCCCAGCATTTT. Residues: CASMQGDQPQHF.